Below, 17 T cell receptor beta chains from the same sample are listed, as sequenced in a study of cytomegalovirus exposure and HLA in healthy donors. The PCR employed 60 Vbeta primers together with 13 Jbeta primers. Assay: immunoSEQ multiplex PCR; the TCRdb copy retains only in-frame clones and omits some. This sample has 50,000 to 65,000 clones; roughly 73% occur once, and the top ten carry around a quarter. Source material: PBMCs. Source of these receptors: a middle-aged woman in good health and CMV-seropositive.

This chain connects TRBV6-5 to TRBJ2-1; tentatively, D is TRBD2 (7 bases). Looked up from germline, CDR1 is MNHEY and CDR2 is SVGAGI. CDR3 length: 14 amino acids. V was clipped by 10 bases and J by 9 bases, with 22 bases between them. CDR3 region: CATKGTVRGGEQFF. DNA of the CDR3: TGTGCCACGAAAGGAACAGTTAGGGGGGGTGAGCAGTTCTTC.

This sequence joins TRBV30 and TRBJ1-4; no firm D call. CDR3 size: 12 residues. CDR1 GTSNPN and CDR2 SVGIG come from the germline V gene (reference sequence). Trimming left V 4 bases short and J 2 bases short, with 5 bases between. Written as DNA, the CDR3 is TGTGCCTGGACCCGGACTAATGAAAAACTGTTTTTT. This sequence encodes CAWTRTNEKLFF.

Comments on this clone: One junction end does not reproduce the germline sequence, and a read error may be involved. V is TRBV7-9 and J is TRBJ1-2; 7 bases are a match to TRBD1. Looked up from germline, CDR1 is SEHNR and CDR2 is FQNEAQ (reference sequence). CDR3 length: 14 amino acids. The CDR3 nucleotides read TGTTCCAGCAGTTCCACAGGGGCCGTCTATGGCTACACCTTC. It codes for CSSSSTGAVYGYTF. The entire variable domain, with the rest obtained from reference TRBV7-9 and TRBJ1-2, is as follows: DTGVSQNPRHKITKRGQNVTFRCDPISEHNRLYWYRQTLGQGPEFLTYFQNEAQLEKSRLLSDRFSAERPKGSFSTLEIQRTEQGDSAMYLCSSSSTGAVYGYTFGSGTRLTVV.

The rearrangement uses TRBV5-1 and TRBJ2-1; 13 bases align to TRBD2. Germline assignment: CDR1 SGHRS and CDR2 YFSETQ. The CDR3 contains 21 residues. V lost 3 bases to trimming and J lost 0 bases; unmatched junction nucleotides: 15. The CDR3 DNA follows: TGCGCCAGCAGCTCCAAAGGACTAGCGGGGGCCGATAGGAGCTCCTACAATGAGCAGTTCTTC. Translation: CASSSKGLAGADRSSYNEQFF. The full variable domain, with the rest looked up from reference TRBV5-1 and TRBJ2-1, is KAGVTQTPRYLIKTRGQQVTLSCSPISGHRSVSWYQQTPGQGLQFLFEYFSETQRNKGNFPGRFSGRQFSNSRSEMNVSTLELGDSALYLCASSSKGLAGADRSSYNEQFFGPGTRLTVL.

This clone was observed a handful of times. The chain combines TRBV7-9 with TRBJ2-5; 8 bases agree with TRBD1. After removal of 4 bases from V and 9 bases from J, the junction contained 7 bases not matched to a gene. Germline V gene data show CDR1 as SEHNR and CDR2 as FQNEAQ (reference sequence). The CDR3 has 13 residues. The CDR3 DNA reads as TGTGCCAGCAGCTCCGCGACAGGGGAAGCCCAGTACTTC. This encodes CASSSATGEAQYF. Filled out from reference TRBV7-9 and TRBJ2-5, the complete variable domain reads DTGVSQNPRHKITKRGQNVTFRCDPISEHNRLYWYRQTLGQGPEFLTYFQNEAQLEKSRLLSDRFSAERPKGSFSTLEIQRTEQGDSAMYLCASSSATGEAQYFGPGTRLLVL.

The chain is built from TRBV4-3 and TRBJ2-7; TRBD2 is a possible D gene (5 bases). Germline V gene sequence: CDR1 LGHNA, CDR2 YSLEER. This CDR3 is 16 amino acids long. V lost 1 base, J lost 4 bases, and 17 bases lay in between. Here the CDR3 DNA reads TGCGCCAGCAGCCAAGGAGGAGGCCGGGGTAGTTACGAGCAGTACTTC. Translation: CASSQGGGRGSYEQYF.

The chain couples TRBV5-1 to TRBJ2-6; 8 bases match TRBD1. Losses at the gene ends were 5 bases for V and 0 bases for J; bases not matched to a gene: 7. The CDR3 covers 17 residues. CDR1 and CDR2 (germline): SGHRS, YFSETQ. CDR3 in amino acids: CASRPTGALSGANVLTF. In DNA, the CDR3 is TGCGCCAGCAGACCGACAGGGGCCCTCTCTGGGGCCAACGTCCTGACTTTC.

This chain's CDR3 is CASGGDLLSLFF. The CDR3 nucleotides read TGCGCCAGCGGAGGGGATCTCCTCTCGCTGTTCTTC. The V gene is TRBV10-1, the J gene TRBJ2-1, with a weak D call TRBD2 (6 bases). Per germline, CDR1 WNHNN and CDR2 SYGVQD (reference sequence). The CDR3 extends over 12 amino acids. V dropped 8 bases and J dropped 15 bases, with 20 bases sitting between them.

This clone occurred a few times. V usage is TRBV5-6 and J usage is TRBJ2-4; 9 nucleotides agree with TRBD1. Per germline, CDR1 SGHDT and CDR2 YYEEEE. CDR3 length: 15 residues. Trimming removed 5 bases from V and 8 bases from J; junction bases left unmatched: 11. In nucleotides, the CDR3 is TGTGCCAGCAGTCCTCCCGGGACAGGGAGGCACATTCAGTACTTC. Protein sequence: CASSPPGTGRHIQYF.

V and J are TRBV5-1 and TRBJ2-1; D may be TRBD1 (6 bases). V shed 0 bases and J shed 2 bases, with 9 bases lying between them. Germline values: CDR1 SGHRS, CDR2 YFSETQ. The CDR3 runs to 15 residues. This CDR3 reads CASSLGQGTYNEQFF. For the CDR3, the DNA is TGCGCCAGCAGCTTGGGGCAGGGGACCTACAATGAGCAGTTCTTC.

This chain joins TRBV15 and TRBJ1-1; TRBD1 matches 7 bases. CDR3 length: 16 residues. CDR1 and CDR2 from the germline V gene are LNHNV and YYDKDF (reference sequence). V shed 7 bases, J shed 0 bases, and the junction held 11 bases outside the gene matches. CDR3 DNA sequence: TGTGCCACCACCGCCCCTAAACAGGGGATGAACACTGAAGCTTTCTTT. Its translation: CATTAPKQGMNTEAFF.

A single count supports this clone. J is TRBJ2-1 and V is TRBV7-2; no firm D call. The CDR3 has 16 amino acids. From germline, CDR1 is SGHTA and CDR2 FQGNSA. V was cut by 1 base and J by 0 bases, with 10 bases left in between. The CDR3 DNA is TGTGCCAGCAGCTTAGAAGCTGTTAGCTCCTACAATGAGCAGTTCTTC. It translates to CASSLEAVSSYNEQFF.

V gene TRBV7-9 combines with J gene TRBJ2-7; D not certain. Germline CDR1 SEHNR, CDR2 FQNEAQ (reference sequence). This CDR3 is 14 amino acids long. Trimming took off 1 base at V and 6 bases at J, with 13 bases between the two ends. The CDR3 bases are TGTGCCAGCAGCTTAGGACACGGCGTGTCCGAGCAGTACTTC. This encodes CASSLGHGVSEQYF.

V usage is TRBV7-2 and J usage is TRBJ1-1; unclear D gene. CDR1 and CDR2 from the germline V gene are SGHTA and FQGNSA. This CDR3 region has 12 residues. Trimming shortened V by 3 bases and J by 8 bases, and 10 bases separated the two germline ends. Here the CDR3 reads CASSFPPGEAFF. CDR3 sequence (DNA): TGTGCCAGCAGCTTCCCCCCCGGGGAAGCTTTCTTT.

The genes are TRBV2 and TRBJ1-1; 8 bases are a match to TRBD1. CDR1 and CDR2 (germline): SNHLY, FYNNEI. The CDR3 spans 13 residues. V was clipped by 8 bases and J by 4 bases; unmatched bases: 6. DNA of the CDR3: TGTGCCAGCTCCATTGGGACAGGCACTGAAGCTTTCTTT. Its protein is CASSIGTGTEAFF.

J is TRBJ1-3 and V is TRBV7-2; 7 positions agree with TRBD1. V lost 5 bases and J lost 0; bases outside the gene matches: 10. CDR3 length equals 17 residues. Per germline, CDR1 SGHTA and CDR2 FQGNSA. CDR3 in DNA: TGTGCCAGCAGCCACGGCAGGGGGATACCCTCTGGAAACACCATATATTTT. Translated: CASSHGRGIPSGNTIYF.

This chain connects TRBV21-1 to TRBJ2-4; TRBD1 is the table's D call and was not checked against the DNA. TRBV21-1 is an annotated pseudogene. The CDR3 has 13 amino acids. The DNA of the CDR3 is TGTGCCAGCAGCAAGGACAGTGGAAACATTCAGTACTTC. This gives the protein CASSKDSGNIQYF.